This T cell receptor beta chain was sequenced during a study of blood T cell repertoires in COVID-19. Study context: PBMCs, B-cell-depleted T cells, or T cells provided the cDNA or gDNA that made up the material.

V was clipped by 5 bases and J by 1 base; unmatched bases: 4. The CDR3 length is 14 residues. Germline V gene lookup returns CDR1 MDHEN and CDR2 SYDVKM. Participants were aged roughly 18 to 90 years, lived in about two dozen US areas, and enrolled virtually. Cohorts were assigned according to the clinical history that participants reported. Donors in Cohort 3 counted as recovered after two negative PCRs, clearance, or symptom resolution. Sequencing used immunoSEQ multiplex PCR; TCRdb keeps in-frame clones, though not all of them. The data show some 300,000 clones, with 88% seen just once and 0.8% to 1% held by the top ten.

The sequencing input was PBMCs or T cells enriched from blood (not recorded which). The chain recombines TRBV28 with TRBJ1-1, with TRBD1 identical over 7 bases. This clonotype was obtained from a young woman who had recovered from COVID-19. Here the CDR3 DNA reads TGTGCCAGCAGTGAGACAGGGCCGAACACTGAAGCTTTCTTT. Protein: CASSETGPNTEAFF.